The present T cell receptor beta chain was sequenced within a study of T cell responses to AZD1222 COVID-19 vaccine. General study points: Nearly half of unique spike-specific TCRs reportedly avoided B.1.351 and B.1.1.7 mutated regions.

The germline V gene has CDR1 MRHNA and CDR2 SNTAGT. Trimming left V 0 bases short and J 2 bases short, with 6 bases between. CDR3 length: 14 amino acids. On this clone: Its antigen is unknown.

Measured with immunoSEQ multiplex PCR; TCRdb has only the in-frame clones, and not every one. The top ten hold around 6.9% of the sample, which has approximately 100,000 clones, about 91% seen once. This chain uses TRBV6-4 with TRBJ2-3, with TRBD1 as a possible D gene (5 bases). The sample in question was peripheral blood, obtained on day 0 of AZD1222 vaccination. This receptor was taken from an adult in good health. CDR3 nucleotide sequence: TGTGCCAGCAGTGACTCAGGGGCCACAGATACGCAGTATTTT. This codes for CASSDSGATDTQYF.